This T cell receptor (beta chain) originates from a study of blood T cell repertoires in COVID-19 (dated by TCRdb to 2019 to 2021). At the level of the whole study: Collaborator samples came from the United States, Italy and Spain and covered acute and convalescent phases of COVID-19. The prospective study material was composed of cDNA or gDNA derived from T cells, B-cell-depleted T cells, or PBMCs. The dataset comprised deeply sampled blood TCRbeta repertoires from subjects exposed to, actively infected with, or recovered from COVID-19. The repertoires were released in a freely available public database meant as a resource for research on the immune response to SARS-CoV-2. The samples were drawn from two sources: the first 160 participants of the ongoing ImmuneRACE study, and approximately 1,300 subjects contributed by 6 global collaborators. Sample metadata almost always included a de-identified subject ID, COVID-19 status, age in years and sex. Where available, HLA class I and class II types were taken from metadata supplied by the sample provider and were not determined by assay-based typing.

What the work shows at the level of the full study, not this receptor alone: The amount of clinical and demographic metadata varied by source and participant and was provided uncurated.

TCRbeta CDR3 regions were amplified from genomic DNA using the immunoSEQ Assay, a bias-controlled multiplex PCR. Under the source paper's analysis protocol: The number of nucleated cells in each sample was estimated by amplification of reference gene primers within the assay. To quantify the absolute abundance of each unique TCRbeta CDR3 rearrangement, sequence reads were collapsed and filtered. For each sample, productive Simpson clonality was calculated by taking the square root of Simpson's diversity index across productive rearrangements. Entries here come from immuneACCESS through TCRdb and include only in-frame sequences with V and J called. Some clones fail to appear in such tables; in the studies checked, an unresolved V gene covers under half of the shortfall, and the cause of the remainder is unknown. V and J calls plus clone size are reproduced from that table; the DNA served to infer D and trimming. The sample table lists some 96,000 clones, about 90% of them with a count of one. The ten largest clones capture around 7.2% of the sample.

Collaborating institutions collected whole blood in K2EDTA tubes following their own protocols. For TCRbeta analysis, collaborators shipped samples in one of three forms: frozen whole blood, isolated PBMCs, or DNA extracted from either of those sample types. Points on this clone: Which antigen it targets is not known. Qualities for individual bases were not recorded, and no much larger clone is one base off. Other DNA variants within this sample encode the same CDR3.

CDR1 GTSNPN and CDR2 SVGIG were looked up in the germline V gene (reference sequence). Counted from cysteine to phenylalanine, this CDR3 has 14 amino acids. Here the CDR3 DNA is all that survives: 42 bases in frame from base 1. At the junction V is shortened by 0 bases and J by 0 bases, with 9 bases in between. Sequencing used peripheral blood. This sequence uses TRBV30 and TRBJ2-7, with TRBD2 as a weak D call on 6 bases. This clonotype originated in a young man in a cohort sampled during active COVID-19. The base sequence is TGTGCCTGGAGTGTATTGGGGGGCTCCTACGAGCAGTACTTC. Its protein product is CAWSVLGGSYEQYF.